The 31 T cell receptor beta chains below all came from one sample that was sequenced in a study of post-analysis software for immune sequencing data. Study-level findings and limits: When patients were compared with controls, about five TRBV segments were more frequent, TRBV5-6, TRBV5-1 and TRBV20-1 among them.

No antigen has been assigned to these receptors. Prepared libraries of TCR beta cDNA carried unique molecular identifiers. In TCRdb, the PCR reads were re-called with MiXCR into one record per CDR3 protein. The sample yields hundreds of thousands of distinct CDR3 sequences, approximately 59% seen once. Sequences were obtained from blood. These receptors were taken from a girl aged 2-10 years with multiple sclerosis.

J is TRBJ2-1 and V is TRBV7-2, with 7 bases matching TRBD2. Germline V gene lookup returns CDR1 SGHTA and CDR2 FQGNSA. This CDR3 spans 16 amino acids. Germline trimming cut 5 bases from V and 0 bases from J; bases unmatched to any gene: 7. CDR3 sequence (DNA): TGTGCCAGCAGCCGTACTAGCGACCGCTCCTACAATGAGCAGTTCTTC. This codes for CASSRTSDRSYNEQFF.

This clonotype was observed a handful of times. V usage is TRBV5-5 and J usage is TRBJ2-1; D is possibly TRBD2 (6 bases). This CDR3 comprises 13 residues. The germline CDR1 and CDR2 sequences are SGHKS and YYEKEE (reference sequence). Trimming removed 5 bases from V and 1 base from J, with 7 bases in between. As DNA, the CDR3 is TGTGCCAGCAGGGGGGGTTCCTACAATGAGCAGTTCTTC. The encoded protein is CASRGGSYNEQFF. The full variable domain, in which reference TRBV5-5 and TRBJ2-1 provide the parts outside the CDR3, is DAGVTQSPTHLIKTRGQQVTLRCSPISGHKSVSWYQQVLGQGPQFIFQYYEKEERGRGNFPDRFSARQFPNYSSELNVNALLLGDSALYLCASRGGSYNEQFFGPGTRLTVL.

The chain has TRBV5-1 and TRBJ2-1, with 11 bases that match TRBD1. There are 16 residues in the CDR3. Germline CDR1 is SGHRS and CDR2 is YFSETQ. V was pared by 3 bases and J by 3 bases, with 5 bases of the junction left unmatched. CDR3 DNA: TGCGCCAGCAGCTCCACCGGGACAGGGGGCTACAATGAGCAGTTCTTC. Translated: CASSSTGTGGYNEQFF.

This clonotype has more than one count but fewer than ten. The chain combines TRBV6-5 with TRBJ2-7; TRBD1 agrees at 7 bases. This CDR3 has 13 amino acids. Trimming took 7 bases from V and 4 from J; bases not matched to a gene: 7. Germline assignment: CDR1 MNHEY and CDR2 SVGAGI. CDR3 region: CASNLTGVYEQYF. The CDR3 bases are TGTGCCAGCAATCTTACAGGGGTATACGAGCAGTACTTC.

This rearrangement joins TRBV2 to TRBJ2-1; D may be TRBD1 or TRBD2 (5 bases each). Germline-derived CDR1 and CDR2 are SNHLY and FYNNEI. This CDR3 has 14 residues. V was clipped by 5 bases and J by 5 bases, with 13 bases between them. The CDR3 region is CASSLMGDNNEQFF. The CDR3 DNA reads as TGTGCCAGCAGTTTAATGGGGGATAACAATGAGCAGTTCTTC.

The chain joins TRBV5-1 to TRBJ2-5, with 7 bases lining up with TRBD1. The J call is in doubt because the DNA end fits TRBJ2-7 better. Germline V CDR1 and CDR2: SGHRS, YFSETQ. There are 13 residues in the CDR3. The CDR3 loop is CASSTGQVSEQYF. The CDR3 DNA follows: TGCGCCAGCAGCACCGGACAGGTCTCCGAGCAGTACTTC.

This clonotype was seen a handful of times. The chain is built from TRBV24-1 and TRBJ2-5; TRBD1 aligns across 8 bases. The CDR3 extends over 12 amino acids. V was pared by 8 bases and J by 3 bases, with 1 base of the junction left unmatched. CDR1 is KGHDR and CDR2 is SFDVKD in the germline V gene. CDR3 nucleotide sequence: TGTGCCACCAAGGACAGGGAAGAGACCCAGTACTTC. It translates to CATKDREETQYF.

CDR3 sequence (DNA): TGTGCCAGCAGCTTGACTAGCGGGAGTGGGGGAGATACGCAGTATTTT. It yields the protein CASSLTSGSGGDTQYF. The gene calls are TRBV7-9 and TRBJ2-3, with 12 bases aligning to TRBD2. This CDR3 contains 16 residues. Germline values: CDR1 SEHNR, CDR2 FQNEAQ (reference sequence). V trimming: 3 bases; J trimming: 5 bases; junction bases outside the gene matches: 6.

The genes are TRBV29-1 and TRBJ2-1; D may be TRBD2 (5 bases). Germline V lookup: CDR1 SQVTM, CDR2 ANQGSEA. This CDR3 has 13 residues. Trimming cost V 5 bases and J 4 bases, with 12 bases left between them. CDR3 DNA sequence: TGCAGCGTTCTTTCGGACTCATACAATGAGCAGTTCTTC. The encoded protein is CSVLSDSYNEQFF.

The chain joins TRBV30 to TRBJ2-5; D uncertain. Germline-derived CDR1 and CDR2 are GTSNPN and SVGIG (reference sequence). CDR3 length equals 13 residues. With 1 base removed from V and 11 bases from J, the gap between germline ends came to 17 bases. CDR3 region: CAWSAVRYNEQYF. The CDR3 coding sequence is TGTGCCTGGAGTGCAGTGCGGTACAATGAGCAGTACTTC.

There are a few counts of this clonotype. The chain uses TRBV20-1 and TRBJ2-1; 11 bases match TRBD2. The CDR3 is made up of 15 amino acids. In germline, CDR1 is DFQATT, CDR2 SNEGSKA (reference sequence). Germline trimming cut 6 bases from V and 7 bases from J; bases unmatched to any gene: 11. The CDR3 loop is CSALLLAGGINEQFF. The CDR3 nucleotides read TGCAGTGCCCTACTCCTAGCGGGAGGAATAAATGAGCAGTTCTTC.

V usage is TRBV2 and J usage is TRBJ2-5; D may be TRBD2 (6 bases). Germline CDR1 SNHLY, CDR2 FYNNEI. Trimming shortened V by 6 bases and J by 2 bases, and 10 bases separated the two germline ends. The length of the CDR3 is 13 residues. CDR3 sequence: CASRDGGQETQYF. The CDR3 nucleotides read TGTGCCAGCAGGGACGGGGGACAAGAGACCCAGTACTTC.

CDR3 in DNA: TGCGCCAGCAGCTTGGTACCCAGCGGGGGGGATGAGCAGTTCTTC. This sequence encodes CASSLVPSGGDEQFF. The chain uses TRBV5-1 and TRBJ2-1, with TRBD2 identical over 10 bases. V shed 0 bases, J shed 8 bases, and the junction held 5 bases outside the gene matches. This CDR3 spans 15 amino acids. In germline, CDR1 is SGHRS, CDR2 YFSETQ.

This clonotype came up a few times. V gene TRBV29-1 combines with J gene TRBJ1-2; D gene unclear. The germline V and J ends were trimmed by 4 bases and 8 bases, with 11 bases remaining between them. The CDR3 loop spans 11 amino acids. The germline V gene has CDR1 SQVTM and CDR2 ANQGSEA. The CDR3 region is CSVVGSGGYTF. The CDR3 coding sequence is TGCAGCGTTGTAGGTTCGGGAGGCTACACCTTC.

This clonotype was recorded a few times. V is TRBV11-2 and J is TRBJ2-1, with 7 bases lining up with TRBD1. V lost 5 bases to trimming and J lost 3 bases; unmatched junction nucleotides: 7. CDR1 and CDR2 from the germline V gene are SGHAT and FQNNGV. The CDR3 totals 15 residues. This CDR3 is CASSPDRHGYNEQFF. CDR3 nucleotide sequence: TGTGCCAGCAGCCCGGACAGGCATGGCTACAATGAGCAGTTCTTC.

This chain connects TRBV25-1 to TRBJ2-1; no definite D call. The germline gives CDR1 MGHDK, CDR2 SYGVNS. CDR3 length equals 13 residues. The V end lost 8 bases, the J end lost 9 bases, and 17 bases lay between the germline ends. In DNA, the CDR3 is TGTGCCAGCTCCCGGGCCTTTAAGACTGAGCAGTTCTTC. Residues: CASSRAFKTEQFF.

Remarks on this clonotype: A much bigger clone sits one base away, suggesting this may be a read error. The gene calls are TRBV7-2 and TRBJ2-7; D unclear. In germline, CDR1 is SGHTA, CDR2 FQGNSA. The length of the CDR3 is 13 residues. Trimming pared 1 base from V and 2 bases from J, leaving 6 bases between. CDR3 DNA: TGTGCCAGCAGCTTAGGGAATACCTACGAGCAGTACTTC. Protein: CASSLGNTYEQYF.

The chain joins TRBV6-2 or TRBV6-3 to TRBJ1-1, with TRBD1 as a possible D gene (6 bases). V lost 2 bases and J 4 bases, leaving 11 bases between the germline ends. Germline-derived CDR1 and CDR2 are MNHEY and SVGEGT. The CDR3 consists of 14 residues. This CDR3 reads CASSYKGGGTEAFF. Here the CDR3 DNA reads TGTGCCAGCAGTTACAAGGGAGGGGGCACTGAAGCTTTCTTT.

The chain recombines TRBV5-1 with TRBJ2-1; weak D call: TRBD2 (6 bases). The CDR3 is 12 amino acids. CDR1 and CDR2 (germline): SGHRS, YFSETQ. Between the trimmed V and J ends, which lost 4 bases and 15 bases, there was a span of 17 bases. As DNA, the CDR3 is TGCGCCAGCAGCGGGGGAGGCCCAGCCCCGTTCTTC. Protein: CASSGGGPAPFF.

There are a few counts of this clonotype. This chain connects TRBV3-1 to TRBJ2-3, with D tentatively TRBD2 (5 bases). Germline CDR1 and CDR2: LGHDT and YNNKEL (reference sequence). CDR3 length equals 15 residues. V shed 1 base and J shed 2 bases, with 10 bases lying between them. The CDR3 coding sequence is TGTGCCAGCAGCCAAGGAGGGTTGGTCACAGATACGCAGTATTTT. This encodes CASSQGGLVTDTQYF.

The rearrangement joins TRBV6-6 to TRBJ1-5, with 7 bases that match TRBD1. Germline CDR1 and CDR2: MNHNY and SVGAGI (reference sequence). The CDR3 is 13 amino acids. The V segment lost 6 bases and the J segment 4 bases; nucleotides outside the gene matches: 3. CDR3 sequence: CASSTQGNQPQHF. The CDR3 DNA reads TGTGCCAGCAGCACACAGGGGAATCAGCCCCAGCATTTT.

As DNA, the CDR3 is TGTGCCAGCAGCCCCCTGTCCAGGGTGGGGACACAAGAGACCCAGTACTTC. Translation gives CASSPLSRVGTQETQYF. The J gene is TRBJ2-5, the V gene TRBV14, with D possibly matching TRBD1 (6 bases). CDR1 is SGHDN and CDR2 is FVKESK in the germline V gene. This CDR3 has 17 amino acids. V gave up 4 bases and J gave up 2 bases, with 20 bases separating them.

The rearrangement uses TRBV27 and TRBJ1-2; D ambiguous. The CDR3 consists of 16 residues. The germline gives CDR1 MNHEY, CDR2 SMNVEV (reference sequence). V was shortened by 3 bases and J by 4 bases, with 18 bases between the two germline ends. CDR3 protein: CASSFSLGSVVYGYTF. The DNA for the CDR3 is TGTGCCAGCAGTTTTTCTCTCGGTTCTGTCGTCTATGGCTACACCTTC.

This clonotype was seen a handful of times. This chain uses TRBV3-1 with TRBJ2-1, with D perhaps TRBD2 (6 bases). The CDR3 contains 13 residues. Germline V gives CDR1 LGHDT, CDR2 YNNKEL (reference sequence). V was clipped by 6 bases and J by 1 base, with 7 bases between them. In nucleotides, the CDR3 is TGTGCCAGCAGTGGGAGGTCCTACAATGAGCAGTTCTTC. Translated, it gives CASSGRSYNEQFF.

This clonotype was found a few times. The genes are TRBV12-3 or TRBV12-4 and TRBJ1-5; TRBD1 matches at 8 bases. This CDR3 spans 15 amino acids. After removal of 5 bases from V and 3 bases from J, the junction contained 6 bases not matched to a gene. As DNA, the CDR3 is TGTGCCAGCAGTAACGACAGGGGAATCAATCAGCCCCAGCATTTT. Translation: CASSNDRGINQPQHF.

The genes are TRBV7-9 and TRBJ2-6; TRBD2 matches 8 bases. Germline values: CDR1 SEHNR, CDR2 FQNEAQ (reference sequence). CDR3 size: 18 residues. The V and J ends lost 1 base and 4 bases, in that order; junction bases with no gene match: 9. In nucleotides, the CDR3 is TGTGCCAGCAGCTTAGAAGGGCGAGCGGGAGCCGGGGCCAACGTCCTGACTTTC. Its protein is CASSLEGRAGAGANVLTF.

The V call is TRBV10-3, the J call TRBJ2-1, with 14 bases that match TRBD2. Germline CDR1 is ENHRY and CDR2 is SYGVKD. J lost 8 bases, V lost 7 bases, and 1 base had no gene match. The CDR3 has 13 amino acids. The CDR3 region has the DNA TGTGCCATCAAGGGACTAGCGGGAGATGAGCAGTTCTTC. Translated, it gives CAIKGLAGDEQFF.

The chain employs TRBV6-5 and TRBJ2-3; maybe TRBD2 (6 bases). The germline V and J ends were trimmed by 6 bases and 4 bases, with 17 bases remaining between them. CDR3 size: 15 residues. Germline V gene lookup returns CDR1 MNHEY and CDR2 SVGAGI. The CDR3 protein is CASSFSGYTSDTQYF. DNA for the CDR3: TGTGCCAGCAGCTTTAGCGGATACACCTCAGATACGCAGTATTTT.

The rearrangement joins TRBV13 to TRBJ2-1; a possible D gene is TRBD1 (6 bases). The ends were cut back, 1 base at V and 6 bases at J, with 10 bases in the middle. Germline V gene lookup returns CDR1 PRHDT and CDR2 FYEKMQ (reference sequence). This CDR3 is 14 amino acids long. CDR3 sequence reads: CASSLVQGRNEQFF. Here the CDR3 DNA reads TGTGCCAGCAGCTTAGTCCAGGGGCGCAATGAGCAGTTCTTC.

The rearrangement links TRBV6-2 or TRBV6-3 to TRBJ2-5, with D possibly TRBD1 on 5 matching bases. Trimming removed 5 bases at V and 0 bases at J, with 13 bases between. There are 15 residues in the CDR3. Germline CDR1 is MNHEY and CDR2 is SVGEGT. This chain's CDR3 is CASSRLRTYQETQYF. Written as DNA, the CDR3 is TGTGCCAGCAGTAGGCTTCGGACATACCAAGAGACCCAGTACTTC.

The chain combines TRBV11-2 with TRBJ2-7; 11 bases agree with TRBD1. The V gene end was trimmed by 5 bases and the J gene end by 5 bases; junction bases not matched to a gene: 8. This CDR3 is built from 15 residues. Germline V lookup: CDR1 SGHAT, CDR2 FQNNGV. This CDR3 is CASSLRGQGGHEQYF. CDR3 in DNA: TGTGCCAGCAGCCTTCGGGGACAGGGGGGCCACGAGCAGTACTTC.